These 23 T cell receptor beta chains were sequenced from one sample in a study of T-cell memory formation after mild COVID-19. Each CDR3 protein gets one entry after TCRdb re-called the 5' RACE reads with MiXCR. This table holds around 200,000 distinct CDR3 sequences, about 18% found once. The sequenced sample was PBMCs or a T cell subset sorted from them (not recorded which). The source is a man aged 18-30 years who had mild COVID-19 (a few samples of this study predate the infection). Cell type and time point are not known.

This clonotype was counted a few times. This chain uses TRBV5-8 with TRBJ2-1; tentative D call: TRBD2 (7 bases). CDR3 length: 15 residues. Trimming cost V 2 bases and J 6 bases, with 15 bases left between them. Looked up from germline, CDR1 is SGHTS and CDR2 is YDEGEE. CDR3 region: CASSFLRGGLNEQFF. In nucleotides, the CDR3 is TGTGCCAGCAGCTTCTTGAGGGGGGGCCTCAATGAGCAGTTCTTC.

The chain combines TRBV4-1 with TRBJ2-3; 11 bases map to TRBD1. The CDR3 extends over 16 amino acids. The V and J ends lost 5 bases and 3 bases, in that order; junction bases with no gene match: 7. The germline V gene encodes CDR1 MGHRA and CDR2 YSYEKL. CDR3 protein: CASSLTGTGGTDTQYF. CDR3 nucleotide sequence: TGCGCCAGCAGCTTGACCGGGACAGGGGGGACAGATACGCAGTATTTT.

The V gene is TRBV15, the J gene TRBJ2-5, with 7 bases aligning to TRBD1. The CDR3 has 14 amino acids. Germline values: CDR1 LNHNV, CDR2 YYDKDF (reference sequence). Unmatched junction bases numbered 6, after V lost 3 bases and J lost 5 bases. CDR3 DNA: TGTGCCACCAGCAGGGAGGACAGGCGGGAGACCCAGTACTTC. Its translation: CATSREDRRETQYF.

The chain carries TRBV20-1 and TRBJ2-1, with 15 bases identical to TRBD2. Unmatched junction bases numbered 12, after V lost 8 bases and J lost 10 bases. In germline, CDR1 is DFQATT, CDR2 SNEGSKA (reference sequence). This CDR3 is built from 15 residues. For the CDR3, the DNA is TGCAGTCCCCAGGGAGGACTAGCGGGGGGGCGCGAGCAGTTCTTC. This sequence encodes CSPQGGLAGGREQFF.

The V call is TRBV7-9, the J call TRBJ1-6; 7 bases line up with TRBD1. The CDR3 has 14 amino acids. Germline V gene data show CDR1 as SEHNR and CDR2 as FQNEAQ (reference sequence). J lost 8 bases, V lost 4 bases, and 5 bases had no gene match. The CDR3 loop reads CASSSQGSYSPLHF. The CDR3 DNA reads TGTGCCAGCAGCTCACAGGGGAGTTATTCACCCCTCCACTTT.

This clonotype was found a few times. The CDR3 sequence: CASSLRLGQNSNQPQHF. In nucleotides, the CDR3 is TGTGCCAGCAGCTTGCGGCTTGGGCAGAATAGCAATCAGCCCCAGCATTTT. The genes are TRBV5-5 and TRBJ1-5; no firm D call. This CDR3 contains 17 residues. V lost 1 base and J 0 bases, leaving 14 bases between the germline ends. The V gene's germline CDR1 is SGHKS and CDR2 YYEKEE (reference sequence).

In its sample, this clonotype was seen a few times. The J gene is TRBJ2-1, the V gene TRBV27; 11 bases line up with TRBD2. The J segment lost 4 bases and the V segment lost 6 bases, leaving 5 bases of the junction unmatched. The CDR3 is made up of 15 amino acids. Germline-derived CDR1 and CDR2 are MNHEY and SMNVEV (reference sequence). The CDR3 DNA is TGTGCCAGCAGAGAGACTAGCGGGGTTTACAATGAGCAGTTCTTC. Translation gives CASRETSGVYNEQFF.

This sequence joins TRBV12-3 or TRBV12-4 and TRBJ1-2; D unresolved. V dropped 6 bases and J dropped 3 bases, with 11 bases sitting between them. This CDR3 spans 13 amino acids. The CDR3 nucleotides are TGTGCCAGCAGCCTCCAGAGTCACTATGGCTACACCTTC. Amino acids: CASSLQSHYGYTF.

This chain links TRBV7-6 with TRBJ2-2, with D hard to call. The CDR3 is made up of 15 amino acids. Between the trimmed V and J ends, which lost 5 bases and 3 bases, there was a span of 13 bases. Germline V lookup: CDR1 SGHVS, CDR2 FNYEAQ. CDR3 in DNA: TGTGCCAGCAGCCAAGACTCCTCCTACACCGGGGAGCTGTTTTTT. It encodes CASSQDSSYTGELFF.

This clonotype has a handful of counts. The chain uses TRBV12-3 or TRBV12-4 and TRBJ2-2; 8 bases map to TRBD2. The length of the CDR3 is 15 residues. J gave up 6 bases and V 8 bases, and 11 bases lay outside the gene matches. The CDR3 sequence: CASLRTGGVPGELFF. CDR3 in DNA: TGTGCCAGCCTACGAACCGGGGGGGTCCCCGGGGAGCTGTTTTTT.

The chain combines TRBV12-3 or TRBV12-4 with TRBJ2-1; D remains unclear. V shed 6 bases and J shed 2 bases, with 23 bases lying between them. The length of the CDR3 is 18 residues. The CDR3 DNA reads as TGTGCCAGCAGGTTTCGGCGGAGTACCAGTTGGCCCTACAATGAGCAGTTCTTC. Translation: CASRFRRSTSWPYNEQFF.

This clonotype was counted at least ten times. J is TRBJ2-6 and V is TRBV7-6, with 7 positions matching TRBD2. This CDR3 spans 17 amino acids. With V trimmed by 2 bases and J by 4 bases, 8 bases remained unmatched. The germline V gene has CDR1 SGHVS and CDR2 FNYEAQ. CDR3 nucleotide sequence: TGTGCCAGCAGCTTAATGATCAGCGGGACCGGGGCCAACGTCCTGACTTTC. Its translation is CASSLMISGTGANVLTF.

The gene calls are TRBV3-1 and TRBJ2-7, with unresolved D. V shed 1 base and J shed 5 bases, with 3 bases lying between them. CDR3 length: 11 amino acids. Germline CDR1 is LGHDT and CDR2 is YNNKEL (reference sequence). The CDR3 sequence: CASSQVNEQYF. The CDR3 nucleotides read TGTGCCAGCAGCCAAGTCAACGAGCAGTACTTC.

This rearrangement joins TRBV10-3 to TRBJ2-3; D could derive from TRBD1 or TRBD2 (6 bases each). The CDR3 consists of 13 residues. Deletions cut 11 bases from V and 8 bases from J, with 20 bases between. CDR1 is ENHRY, CDR2 SYGVKD, per germline. The CDR3 DNA follows: TGTGCCGGGAAGGGGGGACCCCTCGGTACGCAGTATTTT. Its protein product is CAGKGGPLGTQYF.

This clonotype has more than one count but fewer than ten. V usage is TRBV7-3 and J usage is TRBJ2-1; 9 nucleotides agree with TRBD2. After removal of 5 bases from V and 0 bases from J, the junction contained 5 bases not matched to a gene. Germline assignment: CDR1 SGHTA and CDR2 FQGTGA. CDR3 length equals 16 residues. The CDR3 loop reads CASSVSGGLSYNEQFF. Here the CDR3 DNA reads TGTGCCAGCAGCGTTAGCGGGGGCCTCTCCTACAATGAGCAGTTCTTC.

The chain couples TRBV7-9 to TRBJ2-5; 9 bases fit TRBD1. The CDR3 is 15 residues long. V was pared by 1 base and J by 5 bases, with 5 bases of the junction left unmatched. Germline V gives CDR1 SEHNR, CDR2 FQNEAQ (reference sequence). CDR3 residues: CASSLESGTGETQYF. CDR3 nucleotide sequence: TGTGCCAGCAGCTTAGAATCGGGGACAGGGGAGACCCAGTACTTC.

The table lists this clonotype with a few counts. J is TRBJ1-1 and V is TRBV12-3 or TRBV12-4; a weak D match, TRBD1 (6 bases). The V end lost 8 bases, the J end lost 4 bases, and 17 bases lay between the germline ends. The length of the CDR3 is 14 residues. The chain's CDR3 is CASVFSLGGTEAFF. DNA of the CDR3: TGTGCCAGCGTGTTTAGTCTAGGGGGCACTGAAGCTTTCTTT.

This clonotype turned up a few times. The chain employs TRBV7-3 and TRBJ1-1, with no clear D. The CDR3 is 13 residues long. CDR1 is SGHTA and CDR2 is FQGTGA in the germline V gene. Deletions cut 6 bases from V and 3 bases from J, with 11 bases between. The CDR3 reads CASRRQADTEAFF. CDR3 nucleotides: TGTGCCAGCAGACGTCAGGCAGACACTGAAGCTTTCTTT.

The rearrangement joins TRBV4-3 to TRBJ2-1; 8 bases are shared with TRBD1. Per germline, CDR1 LGHNA and CDR2 YSLEER. The CDR3 is 16 amino acids. The V gene end was trimmed by 1 base and the J gene end by 5 bases; junction bases not matched to a gene: 7. The CDR3 protein is CASSQVLGQGNNEQFF. DNA for the CDR3: TGCGCCAGCAGCCAAGTCTTAGGACAGGGAAACAATGAGCAGTTCTTC.

V is TRBV6-1 and J is TRBJ2-5; TRBD2 agrees at 8 bases. The CDR3 has 14 residues. Germline-derived CDR1 and CDR2 are MNHNS and SASEGT. The junction had 7 bases not matched to a gene; V was cut back by 6 bases and J by 4 bases. This CDR3 reads CASSGLAGPETQYF. Written as DNA, the CDR3 is TGTGCCAGCAGCGGCTTAGCGGGGCCAGAGACCCAGTACTTC.

The chain carries TRBV5-1 and TRBJ2-3; TRBD1 is a possible D gene (6 bases). Germline CDR1 reads SGHRS; CDR2 reads YFSETQ. This CDR3 is 15 amino acids long. With 0 bases removed from V and 8 bases from J, the gap between germline ends came to 16 bases. CDR3 DNA: TGCGCCAGCAGCTTGGACAGGGCGTCGAAGGGTACGCAGTATTTT. Amino acids: CASSLDRASKGTQYF.

This clonotype was counted ten times or more. The chain employs TRBV7-2 and TRBJ2-3, with D unresolved. The CDR3 length is 11 residues. Germline V gene sequence: CDR1 SGHTA, CDR2 FQGNSA. Trimming pared 6 bases from V and 6 bases from J, leaving 7 bases between. CDR3 loop: CASRIGDTQYF. CDR3 DNA: TGTGCCAGCAGAATCGGGGATACGCAGTATTTT.

This clonotype was detected only a few times. The V gene is TRBV9, the J gene TRBJ2-5; D may correspond to TRBD1 or TRBD2 (5 bases each). Trimming removed 6 bases at V and 4 bases at J, with 13 bases between. The germline CDR1 and CDR2 sequences are SGDLS and YYNGEE. This CDR3 region has 13 residues. The CDR3 nucleotides are TGTGCCAGCAATCGCGAGGGGACAGAGACCCAGTACTTC. It specifies CASNREGTETQYF.